The rows below give T cell receptor beta chains drawn from one sample of a study of T cells after yellow fever vaccination. MiXCR was run by TCRdb on the 5' RACE reads, yielding one entry per CDR3 protein. Of tens of thousands of distinct CDR3 sequences in the sample, 10% to 13% were seen once. The material was PBMCs, either bulk or a sorted T-cell subset (CD4+, CD8+, memory, or dextramer-sorted; not recorded which), obtained about 2 weeks after the first yellow fever vaccination. Source of these receptors: a man aged 18 to 29 who received the YFV17D yellow fever vaccine. Both conserved end residues are part of each CDR3. D genes are given only for firm matches. Only some rows state a clone size, as once, few, many or a class for expanded clones.

V	J	D	size	DNA	CDR3
TRBV5-5	TRBJ1-1	.	few	TGTGCCAGCAGCTCGTTCCGACAGGATGAAGCTTTCTTT	CASSSFRQDEAFF
TRBV15	TRBJ1-4	TRBD1	many	TGTGCCACCAGCAGAGCCCAGGGGGGGGGGAAACTGTTTTTT	CATSRAQGGGKLFF
TRBV5-1	TRBJ2-1	.	many	TGCGCCAGCTGCCCCGGGAAGGAGTTTAATTTTTTCTCCTACAATGAGCAGTTCTTC	CASCPGKEFNFFSYNEQFF
TRBV5-1	TRBJ2-7	TRBD2	.	TGCGCCAGCAGCCTCACCGGGACTAGCAAGGACGAGCAGTACTTC	CASSLTGTSKDEQYF
TRBV6-5	TRBJ2-3	.	many	TGTGCCAGCAGTTTGTCAGATACGCAGTATTTT	CASSLSDTQYF
TRBV20-1	TRBJ2-3	.	many	TGCAGTGCTACTGGGACTTTAGCACCGGCAGATACGCAGTATTTT	CSATGTLAPADTQYF
TRBV7-2	TRBJ2-7	TRBD2	many	TGTGCCAGCAGCTTAGAGGGCGGGGGGGCTGGTTACGAGCAGTACTTC	CASSLEGGGAGYEQYF
TRBV23-1	TRBJ2-3	.	many	TGCGCCAGCACCGTCCCAGGGGCAGATACAGATACGCAGTATTTT	CASTVPGADTDTQYF
TRBV18	TRBJ2-5	.	many	TGTGCCAGCTCACCAGCGGGACAAGAGACCCAGTACTTC	CASSPAGQETQYF
TRBV20-1	TRBJ2-1	.	medium-sized	TGCAGTGCTCTAGGAATCGAGGAGCAGTTCTTC	CSALGIEEQFF
TRBV6-2/TRBV6-3	TRBJ1-2	TRBD1	many	TGTGCCAGCAGAGGGACAGTTAACTATGGCTACACCTTC	CASRGTVNYGYTF
TRBV5-1	TRBJ2-7	.	many	TGCGCCAGCAGCTTGGAAGGGACTGCCGCCTACGAGCAGTACTTC	CASSLEGTAAYEQYF
TRBV18	TRBJ2-5	.	few	TGTGCCAGCTCACGCGGAACAGGGTTAGGCGAGACCCAGTACTTC	CASSRGTGLGETQYF
TRBV6-5	TRBJ1-4	.	many	TGTGCCAGCAGTTATTCTCGGGGCACCAATGAAAAACTGTTTTTT	CASSYSRGTNEKLFF
TRBV6-5	TRBJ2-4	.	many	TGTGCCAGCAGTTACCAGGCGGGGCTAGCCAAAAACATTCAGTACTTC	CASSYQAGLAKNIQYF
TRBV6-5	TRBJ2-3	TRBD2	many	TGTGCCAGCAGTTACTCGATAAGACTAGCGGGGGATGAAGATACGCAGTATTTT	CASSYSIRLAGDEDTQYF
TRBV12-3/TRBV12-4	TRBJ2-3	.	many	TGTGCCAGCAGCTCACAGGGAGAGAAGCAGTATTTT	CASSSQGEKQYF
TRBV12-3/TRBV12-4	TRBJ2-1	.	many	TGTGCCAGCAGTTCAATGGGGGCGAGGAATGAGCAGTTCTTC	CASSSMGARNEQFF
TRBV20-1	TRBJ2-5	TRBD2	many	TGCAGTGCTAGACCCCTAGCGGGGGCGTCGGAGACCCAGTACTTC	CSARPLAGASETQYF
TRBV20-1	TRBJ2-2	TRBD2	many	TGCAGTGCTAGAGAGCGGGGGGCGAACACCGGGGAGCTGTTTTTT	CSARERGANTGELFF
TRBV20-1	TRBJ2-1	TRBD2	many	TGCAGTGCTAGAGATCCGACTAGCTACCATGAGCAGTTCTTC	CSARDPTSYHEQFF
TRBV5-1	TRBJ2-7	TRBD2	many	TGCGCCAGCAGTCCCGTTAGCGGGGGGGCCTACGAGCAGTACTTC	CASSPVSGGAYEQYF
TRBV29-1	TRBJ2-3	TRBD1	many	TGCAGCGGGGGACAGGGGGCAACAGATACGCAGTATTTT	CSGGQGATDTQYF
TRBV20-1	TRBJ1-4	.	many	TGCAGTGCTAGACCAGCCATAGAGAATGAAAAACTGTTTTTT	CSARPAIENEKLFF
TRBV6-5	TRBJ1-2	TRBD1	many	TGTGCCAGCAGTTACCGGACAGGGGACTATGGCTACACCTTC	CASSYRTGDYGYTF
TRBV12-3/TRBV12-4	TRBJ1-1	.	many	TGTGCCAGTGCTTCCGGGACGTGGTTTCAACAAAGCACTGAAGCTTTCTTT	CASASGTWFQQSTEAFF
TRBV12-3/TRBV12-4	TRBJ2-1	.	many	TGTGCCAGCGGACACAGGGCCTCCTACAATGAGCAGTTCTTC	CASGHRASYNEQFF
TRBV7-2	TRBJ2-7	.	many	TGTGCCAGCAGCTTAGTCGCAGTGAGCGAGCAGTACTTC	CASSLVAVSEQYF
TRBV14	TRBJ1-4	TRBD1	many	TGTGCCAGCAGCAGCGGACAGGGAGTAACTAATGAAAAACTGTTTTTT	CASSSGQGVTNEKLFF
TRBV15	TRBJ2-3	TRBD2	many	TGTGCCACCAGCAGAGTCCTCCGGGAGCTAGCGGGGGGCCACACAGATACGCAGTATTTT	CATSRVLRELAGGHTDTQYF
TRBV6-5	TRBJ1-5	TRBD1	many	TGTGCCAGCGGACAGGGGACAAATAGCAATCAGCCCCAGCATTTT	CASGQGTNSNQPQHF
TRBV20-1	TRBJ1-3	TRBD1	many	TGCAGTGCAAGCAGGACAGGGGGCAACACCATATATTTT	CSASRTGGNTIYF
TRBV28	TRBJ2-5	.	many	TGTGCCAGCAGTGATAGCGCCCAAGAGACCCAGTACTTC	CASSDSAQETQYF
TRBV30	TRBJ2-1	.	many	TGTGCCTGGATGGGTCAGGAATACAATGAGCAGTTCTTC	CAWMGQEYNEQFF
TRBV4-3	TRBJ1-6	.	many	TGCGCCAGCAGCCAAGCCCTAAGCTCCTATAATTCACCCCTCCACTTT	CASSQALSSYNSPLHF
TRBV10-3	TRBJ2-6	TRBD1	many	TGTGCCATCAGTGAGCCGAGGGACAGCAAGATTAGCTTCAAGAGCTCTGGGGCCAACGTCCTGACTTTC	CAISEPRDSKISFKSSGANVLTF
TRBV27	TRBJ1-5	TRBD1	many	TGTGCCAGCAGAAAGGGGGGACAGAGCAATCAGCCCCAGCATTTT	CASRKGGQSNQPQHF
TRBV6-5	TRBJ2-1	.	many	TGTGCCAGCAGTTACCGCTGGGGGGATGAGCAGTTCTTC	CASSYRWGDEQFF
TRBV4-3	TRBJ2-1	.	many	TGCGCCAGCAGCCAAGAATACAATGAGCAGTTCTTC	CASSQEYNEQFF
TRBV6-2/TRBV6-3	TRBJ1-5	.	many	TGTGCCAGCAGTTACGGGGGGATCAATCAGCCCCAGCATTTT	CASSYGGINQPQHF
TRBV7-2	TRBJ1-2	.	.	TGTGCCAGCAACTCCTATCGCGCCTATGGCTACACCTTC	CASNSYRAYGYTF
TRBV9	TRBJ2-7	.	many	TGTGCCAGCAGCGTAGTGGCAGGTGCCACCTACGAGCAGTACTTC	CASSVVAGATYEQYF
TRBV18	TRBJ2-5	.	many	TGTGCCAGCTCACGGGACATCCAAGAGACCCAGTACTTC	CASSRDIQETQYF
TRBV24-1	TRBJ2-3	TRBD1	many	TGTGCCACCAGTGATGACAGGGGGCGAGGAGATACGCAGTATTTT	CATSDDRGRGDTQYF
TRBV20-1	TRBJ1-4	.	many	TGCGCCTACACAGGGACCGAAAAACTGTTTTTT	CAYTGTEKLFF
TRBV29-1	TRBJ1-5	TRBD1	many	TGCAGCGTTAGTGGGACAGGGTTCAATCAGCCCCAGCATTTT	CSVSGTGFNQPQHF